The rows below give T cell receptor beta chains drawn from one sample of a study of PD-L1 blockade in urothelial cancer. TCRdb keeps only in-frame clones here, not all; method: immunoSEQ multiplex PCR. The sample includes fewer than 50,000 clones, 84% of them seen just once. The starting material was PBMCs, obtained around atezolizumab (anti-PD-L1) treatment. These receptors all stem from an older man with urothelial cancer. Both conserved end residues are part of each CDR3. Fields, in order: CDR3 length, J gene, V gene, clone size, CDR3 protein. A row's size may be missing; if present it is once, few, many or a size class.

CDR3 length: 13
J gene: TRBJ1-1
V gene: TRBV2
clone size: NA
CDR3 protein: CASSRQGNTEAFF

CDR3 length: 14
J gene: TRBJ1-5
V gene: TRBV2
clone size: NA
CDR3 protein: CASGTQGSNQPQHF

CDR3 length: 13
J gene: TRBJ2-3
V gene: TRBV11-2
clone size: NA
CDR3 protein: CASSQSGPDTQYF

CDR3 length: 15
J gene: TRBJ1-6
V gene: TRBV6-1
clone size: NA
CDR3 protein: CASSPGQVTNSPLHF

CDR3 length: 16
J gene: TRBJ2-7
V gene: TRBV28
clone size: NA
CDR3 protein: CASSSPRERPAYEQYF

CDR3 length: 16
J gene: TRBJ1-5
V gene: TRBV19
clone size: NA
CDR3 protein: CASSRETGGGNQPQHF

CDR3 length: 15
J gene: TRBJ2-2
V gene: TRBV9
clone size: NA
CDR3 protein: CASSASPRWAGELFF

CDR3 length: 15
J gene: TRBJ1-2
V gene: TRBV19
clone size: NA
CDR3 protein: CASRNLAAGQEGYTF

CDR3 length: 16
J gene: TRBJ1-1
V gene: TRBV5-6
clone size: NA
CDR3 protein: CASSLRTGGTRTEAFF

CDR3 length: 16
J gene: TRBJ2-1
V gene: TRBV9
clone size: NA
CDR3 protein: CASSPPGQGSLLEQFF

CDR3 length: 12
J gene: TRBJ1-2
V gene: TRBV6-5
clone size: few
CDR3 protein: CASSSGQGGYTF

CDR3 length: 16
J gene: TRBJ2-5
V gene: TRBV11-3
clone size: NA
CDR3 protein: CASSSGQKKGMETQYF

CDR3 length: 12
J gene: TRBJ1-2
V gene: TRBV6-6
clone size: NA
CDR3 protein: CASSRDARGYTF

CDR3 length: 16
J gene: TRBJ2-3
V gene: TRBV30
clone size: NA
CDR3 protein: CAWTPGSPVGTDTQYF

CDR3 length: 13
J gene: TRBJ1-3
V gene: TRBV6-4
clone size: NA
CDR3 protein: CASSDSNRNTIYF

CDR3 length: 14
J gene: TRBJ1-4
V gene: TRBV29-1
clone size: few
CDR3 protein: CSVVLRGADEKLFF

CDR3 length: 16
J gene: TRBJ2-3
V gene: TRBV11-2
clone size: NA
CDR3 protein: CASSFRFGVVTDTQYF

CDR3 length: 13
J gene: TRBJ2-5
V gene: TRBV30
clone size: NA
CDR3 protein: CAWSASGGETQYF

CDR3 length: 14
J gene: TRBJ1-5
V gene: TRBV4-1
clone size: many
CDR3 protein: CASSQDDRGQPQHF

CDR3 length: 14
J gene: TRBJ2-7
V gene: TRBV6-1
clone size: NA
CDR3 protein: CASSEASGYYEQYF

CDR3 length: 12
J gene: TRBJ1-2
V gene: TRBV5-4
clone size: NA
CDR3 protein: CAFWSGYYGYTF

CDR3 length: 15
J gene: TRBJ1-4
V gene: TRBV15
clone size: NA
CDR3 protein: CATSRRQGAREKLFF

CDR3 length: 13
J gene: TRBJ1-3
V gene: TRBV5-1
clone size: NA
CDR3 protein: CASSSGSRNTIYF

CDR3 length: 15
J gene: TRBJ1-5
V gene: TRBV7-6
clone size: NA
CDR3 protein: CASSLQQGIRQPQHF

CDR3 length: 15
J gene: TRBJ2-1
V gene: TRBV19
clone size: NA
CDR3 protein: CASSPGVAGGNEQFF

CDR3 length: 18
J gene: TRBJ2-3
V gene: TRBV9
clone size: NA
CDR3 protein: CASSPSPTSGSFGDTQYF

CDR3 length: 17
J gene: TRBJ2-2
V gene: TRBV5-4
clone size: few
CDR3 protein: CASSRNRPSTDVRELFF

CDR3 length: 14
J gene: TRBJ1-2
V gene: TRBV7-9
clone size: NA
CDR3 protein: CASSASLTGDGYTF

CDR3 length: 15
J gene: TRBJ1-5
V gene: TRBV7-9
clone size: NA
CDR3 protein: CASSLVGGGNQPQHF

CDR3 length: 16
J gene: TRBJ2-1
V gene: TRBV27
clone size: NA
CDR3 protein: CASSTPGRGGYNEQFF

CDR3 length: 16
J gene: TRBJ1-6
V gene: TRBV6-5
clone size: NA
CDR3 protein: CASSYRATGGGSPLHF

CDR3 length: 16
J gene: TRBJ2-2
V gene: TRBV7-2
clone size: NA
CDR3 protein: CASSGKRDRNTGELFF

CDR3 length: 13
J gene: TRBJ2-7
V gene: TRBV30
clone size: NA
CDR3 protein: CAWSGGSAGEQYF

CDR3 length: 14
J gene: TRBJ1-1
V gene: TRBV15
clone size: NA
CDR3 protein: CATSSALGPTEAFF

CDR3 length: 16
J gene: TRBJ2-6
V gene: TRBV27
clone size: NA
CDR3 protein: CASSLFAGGGANVLTF

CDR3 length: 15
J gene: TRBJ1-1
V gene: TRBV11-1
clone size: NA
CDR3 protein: CASSLTGAMNTEAFF

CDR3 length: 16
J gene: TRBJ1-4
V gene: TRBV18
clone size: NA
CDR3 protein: CASSQNRDSLLEKLFF

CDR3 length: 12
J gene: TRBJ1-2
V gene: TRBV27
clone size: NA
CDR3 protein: CASSTTGYGYTF

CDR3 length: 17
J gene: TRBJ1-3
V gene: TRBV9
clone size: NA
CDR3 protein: CASSPLQGRGTGNTIYF

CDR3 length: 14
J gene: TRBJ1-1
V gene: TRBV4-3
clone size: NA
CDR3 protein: CASSPDRPGTEAFF